The 19 T cell receptor beta chains below were found in one sample sequenced in a study of blood T cell repertoires in COVID-19. Some clones are missing from TCRdb's copy, which holds only in-frame ones; the method was immunoSEQ multiplex PCR. The sample contains about 200,000 clones, approximately 89% of which appear only once. Sequencing was done on a sample of PBMCs or T cells enriched from blood (not recorded which). These receptors all come from a woman between 40 and 50 years old with acute COVID-19.

This clone has only a few counts. This rearrangement joins TRBV5-1 to TRBJ2-5, with 9 nucleotides matching TRBD2. The CDR3 contains 15 residues. V was clipped by 6 bases and J by 4 bases; unmatched bases: 10. Germline V lookup: CDR1 SGHRS, CDR2 YFSETQ. CDR3 DNA: TGCGCCAGCACCTTTAGCGGGGGAGGTCCAGAGACCCAGTACTTC. Amino acids: CASTFSGGGPETQYF.

This clone was picked up one time. The DNA of the CDR3 is TGCGCCAGCAGCCAAGTCAGAGTCGACAGGGTGGCATATGGCTACACCTTC. This sequence encodes CASSQVRVDRVAYGYTF. The chain is built from TRBV4-1 and TRBJ1-2, with 7 positions matching TRBD1. V was clipped by 1 base and J by 5 bases; unmatched bases: 13. The V gene's germline CDR1 is MGHRA and CDR2 YSYEKL. CDR3 length equals 17 residues.

The chain links TRBV27 to TRBJ2-7; 10 positions agree with TRBD2. V lost 3 bases to trimming and J lost 0 bases; unmatched junction nucleotides: 14. Germline lookup yields CDR1 MNHEY and CDR2 SMNVEV (reference sequence). This CDR3 has 19 amino acids. The CDR3 reads CASSFPKEIGLADSYEQYF. The CDR3, as DNA: TGTGCCAGCAGTTTTCCCAAAGAAATCGGACTAGCGGACTCCTACGAGCAGTACTTC.

This chain connects TRBV18 to TRBJ1-4; D is unresolved. Germline V CDR1 and CDR2: KGHSH, LQKENI. This CDR3 comprises 16 residues. Trimming shortened V by 2 bases and J by 2 bases, and 12 bases separated the two germline ends. The CDR3 loop reads CASSPNVLYTNEKLFF. In DNA, the CDR3 is TGTGCCAGCTCACCAAATGTACTTTACACTAATGAAAAACTGTTTTTT.

The chain employs TRBV30 and TRBJ1-1, with D tentatively TRBD1 (6 bases). V lost 5 bases and J 1 base, leaving 11 bases between the germline ends. Germline assignment: CDR1 GTSNPN and CDR2 SVGIG (reference sequence). The CDR3 runs 13 residues. CDR3 residues: CAWGLDRNTEAFF. As DNA, the CDR3 is TGTGCCTGGGGCTTGGACAGGAACACTGAAGCTTTCTTT.

This clone was counted a single time. This rearrangement joins TRBV7-6 to TRBJ2-2; D may be TRBD2 (5 bases). The CDR3 consists of 14 residues. Germline loops: CDR1 SGHVS, CDR2 FNYEAQ. The V gene lost 2 bases and the J gene lost 7 bases, with 11 bases spanning the gap. DNA of the CDR3: TGTGCCAGCAGCTTACGAGGGAGTGGCGGGGAGCTGTTTTTT. The encoded protein is CASSLRGSGGELFF.

The chain employs TRBV28 and TRBJ1-6; the D gene is possibly TRBD1 (6 bases). The V gene lost 7 bases and the J gene lost 7 bases, with 17 bases spanning the gap. The CDR3 has 15 amino acids. CDR1 is MDHEN, CDR2 SYDVKM, per germline. CDR3 DNA sequence: TGTGCCAGCAACCCGAGGACAGTATCCAATTCACCCCTCCACTTT. Encoded protein: CASNPRTVSNSPLHF.

The chain combines TRBV6-6 with TRBJ1-1; D is perhaps TRBD1 (6 bases). There are 15 residues in the CDR3. Trimming took off 5 bases at V and 4 bases at J, with 17 bases between the two ends. Germline V CDR1 and CDR2: MNHNY, SVGAGI (reference sequence). Here the CDR3 reads CASSNAGGQGTEAFF. The CDR3 DNA sequence: TGTGCCAGCAGTAATGCCGGGGGGCAGGGCACTGAAGCTTTCTTT.

The V call is TRBV6-2 or TRBV6-3, the J call TRBJ1-5; a weak D match, TRBD1 (5 bases). The CDR3 runs 17 residues. Trimming pared 0 bases from V and 2 bases from J, leaving 14 bases between. CDR1 and CDR2 (germline): MNHEY, SVGEGT. The CDR3 is CASSYSIRVGGNQPQHF. For the CDR3, the DNA is TGTGCCAGCAGTTACTCGATCAGGGTAGGGGGCAATCAGCCCCAGCATTTT.

This clone was counted between two and nine times. This CDR3 reads CASSLAGQLLKAPSGNTIYF. The CDR3 region has the DNA TGTGCCAGCAGCTTAGCCGGACAGCTATTAAAGGCTCCCTCTGGAAACACCATATATTTT. V and J are TRBV7-8 and TRBJ1-3; weak D call: TRBD1 (6 bases). Germline V lookup: CDR1 SGHVS, CDR2 FQNEAQ. The ends were cut back, 0 bases at V and 0 bases at J, with 21 bases in the middle. The CDR3 is 20 amino acids.

In this sample, this clone turned up once. The rearrangement uses TRBV7-6 and TRBJ2-7; 9 nucleotides line up with TRBD1. Germline V gives CDR1 SGHVS, CDR2 FNYEAQ. The CDR3 has 16 amino acids. The trim removed 5 bases at V and 5 bases at J, leaving 13 bases unmatched. CDR3 in amino acids: CASSGRTGTGLHEQYF. The CDR3, as DNA: TGTGCCAGCAGCGGTCGAACCGGGACAGGGCTCCACGAGCAGTACTTC. Full variable domain (outside the CDR3, taken from reference TRBV7-6 and TRBJ2-7): GAGVSQSPRYKVTKRGQDVALRCDPISGHVSLYWYRQALGQGPEFLTYFNYEAQQDKSGLPNDRFSAERPEGSISTLTIQRTEQRDSAMYRCASSGRTGTGLHEQYFGPGTRLTVT.

The chain recombines TRBV2 with TRBJ2-7, with 7 bases fitting TRBD2. The V and J ends lost 8 bases and 11 bases, in that order; junction bases with no gene match: 6. The CDR3 loop spans 10 amino acids. Germline CDR1 reads SNHLY; CDR2 reads FYNNEI. The CDR3 spells CASAAGLKYF. DNA of the CDR3: TGTGCCAGCGCGGCGGGACTAAAGTACTTC. Complete variable domain (other parts from reference TRBV2 and TRBJ2-7): EPEVTQTPSHQVTQMGQEVILRCVPISNHLYFYWYRQILGQKVEFLVSFYNNEISEKSEIFDDQFSVERPDGSNFTLKIRSTKLEDSAMYFCASAAGLKYFGPGTRLTVT.

The chain employs TRBV11-1 and TRBJ2-2; D ambiguous. The germline V and J ends were trimmed by 2 bases and 7 bases, with 8 bases remaining between them. This CDR3 contains 13 residues. Per germline, CDR1 SGHAT and CDR2 FQDESV (reference sequence). CDR3 protein: CASSLSRGGELFF. In nucleotides, the CDR3 is TGTGCCAGCAGCTTATCGCGTGGCGGGGAGCTGTTTTTT.

The V and J genes are TRBV5-1 and TRBJ2-3; TRBD1 is a possible D gene (5 bases). CDR1 and CDR2 from the germline V gene are SGHRS and YFSETQ. V was trimmed by 0 bases and J by 0 bases, leaving 8 bases between them. The CDR3 runs to 15 residues. The CDR3 region is CASSLGQLSTDTQYF. For the CDR3, the DNA is TGCGCCAGCAGCTTGGGACAGTTGAGCACAGATACGCAGTATTTT.

The chain uses TRBV25-1 and TRBJ1-2; D is possibly TRBD1 (6 bases). This CDR3 spans 15 amino acids. Germline V gives CDR1 MGHDK, CDR2 SYGVNS. V lost 2 bases and J 4 bases, leaving 14 bases between the germline ends. For the CDR3, the DNA is TGTGCCAGCAGTGAAACAGGGCTACTAGGCTATGGCTACACCTTC. It encodes CASSETGLLGYGYTF.

The chain joins TRBV6-1 to TRBJ2-5; 15 nucleotides align to TRBD2. The CDR3 runs to 19 residues. Trimming at V came to 0 bases and at J to 3 bases, leaving 8 bases not matched to a gene. The germline V gene encodes CDR1 MNHNS and CDR2 SASEGT. The CDR3 spells CASSEARGTSGRMKETQYF. The CDR3 region has the DNA TGTGCCAGCAGTGAAGCGCGCGGGACTAGCGGGAGGATGAAAGAGACCCAGTACTTC.

This clone has a single count. The chain carries TRBV4-3 and TRBJ1-2, with 9 bases identical to TRBD1. This CDR3 has 15 residues. Germline V CDR1 and CDR2: LGHNA, YSLEER. V lost 4 bases, J lost 4 bases, and 7 bases stayed unmatched. The CDR3, as DNA: TGCGCCAGCAGCCCAGCCCCGGGACAGGGCTATGGCTACACCTTC. Its protein is CASSPAPGQGYGYTF.

The chain joins TRBV7-3 to TRBJ2-1, with D possibly being TRBD2 (5 bases). Germline V gene lookup returns CDR1 SGHTA and CDR2 FQGTGA. This CDR3 comprises 16 residues. The ends were cut back, 4 bases at V and 6 bases at J, with 19 bases in the middle. CDR3 in amino acids: CASSSTGGVFLNEQFF. CDR3 DNA: TGTGCCAGCAGCTCTACCGGAGGAGTATTTCTCAATGAGCAGTTCTTC. Using reference TRBV7-3 and TRBJ2-1 for the parts outside the CDR3, the full variable domain is GAGVSQTPSNKVTEKGKYVELRCDPISGHTALYWYRQSLGQGPEFLIYFQGTGAADDSGLPNDRFFAVRPEGSVSTLKIQRTERGDSAVYLCASSSTGGVFLNEQFFGPGTRLTVL.

V and J are TRBV29-1 and TRBJ1-2; D not resolved. V lost 7 bases and J lost 2, with 8 bases in between. Germline lookup yields CDR1 SQVTM and CDR2 ANQGSEA. The length of the CDR3 is 11 residues. The CDR3 is CSASVNYGYTF. The CDR3 region has the DNA TGCAGCGCCTCGGTGAACTATGGCTACACCTTC.